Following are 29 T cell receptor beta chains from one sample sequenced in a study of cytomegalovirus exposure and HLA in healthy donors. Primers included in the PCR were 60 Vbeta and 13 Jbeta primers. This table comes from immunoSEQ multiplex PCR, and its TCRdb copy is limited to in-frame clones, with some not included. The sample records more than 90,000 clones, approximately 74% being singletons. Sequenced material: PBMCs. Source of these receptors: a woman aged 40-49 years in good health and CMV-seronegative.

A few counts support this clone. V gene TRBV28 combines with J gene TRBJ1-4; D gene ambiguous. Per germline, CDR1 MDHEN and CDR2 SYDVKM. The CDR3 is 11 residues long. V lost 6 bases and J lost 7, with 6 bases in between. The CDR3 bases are TGTGCCAGCAGCTCGGGTGAAAAACTGTTTTTT. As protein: CASSSGEKLFF.

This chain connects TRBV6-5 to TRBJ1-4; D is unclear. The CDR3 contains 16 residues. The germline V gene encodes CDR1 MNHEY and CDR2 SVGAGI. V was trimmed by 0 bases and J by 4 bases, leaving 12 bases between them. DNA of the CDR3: TGTGCCAGCAGTTACTCGATCAAGGGAGTTAATGAAAAACTGTTTTTT. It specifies CASSYSIKGVNEKLFF.

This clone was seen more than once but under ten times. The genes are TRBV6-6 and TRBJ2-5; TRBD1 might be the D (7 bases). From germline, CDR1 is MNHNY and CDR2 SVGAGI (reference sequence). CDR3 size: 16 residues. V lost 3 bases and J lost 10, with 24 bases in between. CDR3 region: CASSYGTAVAGSGQYF. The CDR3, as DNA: TGTGCCAGCAGTTATGGGACAGCGGTCGCCGGGAGTGGCCAGTACTTC.

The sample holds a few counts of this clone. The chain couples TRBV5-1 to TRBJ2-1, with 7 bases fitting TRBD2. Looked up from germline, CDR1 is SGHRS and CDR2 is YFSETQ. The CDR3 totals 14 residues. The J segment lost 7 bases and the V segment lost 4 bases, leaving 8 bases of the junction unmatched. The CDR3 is CASSPPGGGNEQFF. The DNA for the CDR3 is TGCGCCAGCAGCCCCCCCGGGGGAGGGAATGAGCAGTTCTTC.

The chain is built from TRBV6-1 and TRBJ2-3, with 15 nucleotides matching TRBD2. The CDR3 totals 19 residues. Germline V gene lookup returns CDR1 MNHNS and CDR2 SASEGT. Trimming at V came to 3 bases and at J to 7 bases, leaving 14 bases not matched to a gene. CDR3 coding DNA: TGTGCCAGCAGTGATTCCGTTGGGACTAGCGGGGGGATCTTAAATACGCAGTATTTT. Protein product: CASSDSVGTSGGILNTQYF.

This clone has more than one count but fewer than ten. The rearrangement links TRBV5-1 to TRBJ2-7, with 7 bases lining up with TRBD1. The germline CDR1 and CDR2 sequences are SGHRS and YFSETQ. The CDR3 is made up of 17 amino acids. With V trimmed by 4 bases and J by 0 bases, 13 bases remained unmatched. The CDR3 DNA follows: TGCGCCAGCAGCCCGGGAAGGGGACAGCCGTTCTCCTACGAGCAGTACTTC. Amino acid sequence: CASSPGRGQPFSYEQYF.

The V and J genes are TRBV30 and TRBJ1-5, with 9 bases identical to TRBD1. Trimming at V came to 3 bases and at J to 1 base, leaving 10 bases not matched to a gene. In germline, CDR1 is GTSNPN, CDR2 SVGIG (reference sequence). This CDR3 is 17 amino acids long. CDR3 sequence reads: CAWRTRTGTGSNQPQHF. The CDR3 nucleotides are TGTGCCTGGAGGACCCGGACAGGGACAGGGAGCAATCAGCCCCAGCATTTT.

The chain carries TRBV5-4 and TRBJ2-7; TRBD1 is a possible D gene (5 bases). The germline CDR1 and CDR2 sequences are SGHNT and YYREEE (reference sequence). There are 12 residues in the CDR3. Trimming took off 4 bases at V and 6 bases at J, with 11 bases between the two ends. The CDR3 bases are TGTGCCAGCAGCAACAGGTTGGGCGAGCAGTACTTC. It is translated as CASSNRLGEQYF.

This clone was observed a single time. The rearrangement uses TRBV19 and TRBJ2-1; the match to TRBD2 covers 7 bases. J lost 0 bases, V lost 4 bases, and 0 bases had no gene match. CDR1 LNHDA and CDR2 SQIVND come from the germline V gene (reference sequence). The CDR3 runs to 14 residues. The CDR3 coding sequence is TGTGCCAGTAGTAGCGGGAGCTCCTACAATGAGCAGTTCTTC. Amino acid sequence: CASSSGSSYNEQFF.

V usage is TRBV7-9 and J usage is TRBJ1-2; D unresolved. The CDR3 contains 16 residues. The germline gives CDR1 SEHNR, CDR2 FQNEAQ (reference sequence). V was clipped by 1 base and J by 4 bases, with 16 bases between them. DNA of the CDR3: TGTGCCAGCAGCTTAGACGACTATCGACCCCTCTATGGCTACACCTTC. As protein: CASSLDDYRPLYGYTF.

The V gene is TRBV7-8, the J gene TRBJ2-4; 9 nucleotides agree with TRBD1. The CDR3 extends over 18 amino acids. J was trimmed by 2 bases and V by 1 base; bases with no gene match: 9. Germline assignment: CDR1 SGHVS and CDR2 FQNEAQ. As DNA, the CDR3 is TGTGCCAGCAGCTTAGTCGGGCCGGGACAGGGCACCAAAAACATTCAGTACTTC. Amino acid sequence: CASSLVGPGQGTKNIQYF.

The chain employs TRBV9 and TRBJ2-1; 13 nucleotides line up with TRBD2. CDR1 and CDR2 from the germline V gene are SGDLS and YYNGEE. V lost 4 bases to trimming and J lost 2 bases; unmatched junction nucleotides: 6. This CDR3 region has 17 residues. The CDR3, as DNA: TGTGCCAGCAGCTTAAGGACTAGCGGGGGTCCCTACAATGAGCAGTTCTTC. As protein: CASSLRTSGGPYNEQFF. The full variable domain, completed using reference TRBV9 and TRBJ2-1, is DSGVTQTPKHLITATGQRVTLRCSPRSGDLSVYWYQQSLDQGLQFLIQYYNGEERAKGNILERFSAQQFPDLHSELNLSSLELGDSALYFCASSLRTSGGPYNEQFFGPGTRLTVL.

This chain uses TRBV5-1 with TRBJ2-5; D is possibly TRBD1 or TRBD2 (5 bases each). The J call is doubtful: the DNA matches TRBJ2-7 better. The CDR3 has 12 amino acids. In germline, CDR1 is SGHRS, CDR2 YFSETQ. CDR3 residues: CASSVSGGEQYF. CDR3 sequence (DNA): TGCGCCAGCAGCGTGTCTGGGGGCGAGCAGTACTTC.

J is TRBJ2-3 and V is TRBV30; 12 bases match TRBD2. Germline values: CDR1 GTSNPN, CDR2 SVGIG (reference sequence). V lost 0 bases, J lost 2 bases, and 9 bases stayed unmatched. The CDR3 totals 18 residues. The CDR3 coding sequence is TGTGCCTGGAGTGTACTACGGACTAGCGGGAACCCCACAGATACGCAGTATTTT. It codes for CAWSVLRTSGNPTDTQYF.

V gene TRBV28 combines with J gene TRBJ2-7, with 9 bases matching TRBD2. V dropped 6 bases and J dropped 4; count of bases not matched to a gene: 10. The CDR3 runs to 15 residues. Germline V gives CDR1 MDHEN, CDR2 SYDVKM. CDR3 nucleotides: TGTGCCAGCAGGTCTGGGGGCGGGAGGGCTTACGAGCAGTACTTC. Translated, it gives CASRSGGGRAYEQYF.

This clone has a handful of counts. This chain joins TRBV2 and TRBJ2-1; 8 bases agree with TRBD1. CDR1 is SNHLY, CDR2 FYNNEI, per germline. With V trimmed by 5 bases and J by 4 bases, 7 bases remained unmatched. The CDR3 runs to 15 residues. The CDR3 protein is CASSTDRGEYNEQFF. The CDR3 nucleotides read TGTGCCAGCAGTACCGACAGGGGAGAGTACAATGAGCAGTTCTTC.

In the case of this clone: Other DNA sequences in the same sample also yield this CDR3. Written as DNA, the CDR3 is TGTGCCAGCAGCGACAGGGGCTATAATTCACCCCTCCACTTT. Translation: CASSDRGYNSPLHF. The chain couples TRBV11-3 to TRBJ1-6, with TRBD1 matching over 8 bases. The germline V gene has CDR1 SGHNT and CDR2 YENEEA. J was trimmed by 3 bases and V by 5 bases; bases with no gene match: 0. This CDR3 is 14 amino acids long.

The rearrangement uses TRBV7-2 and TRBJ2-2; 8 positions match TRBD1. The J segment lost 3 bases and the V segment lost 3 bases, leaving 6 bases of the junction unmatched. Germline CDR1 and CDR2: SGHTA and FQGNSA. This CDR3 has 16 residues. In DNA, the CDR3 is TGTGCCAGCAGCTTGGCACGGACAGGGCACACCGGGGAGCTGTTTTTT. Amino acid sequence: CASSLARTGHTGELFF.

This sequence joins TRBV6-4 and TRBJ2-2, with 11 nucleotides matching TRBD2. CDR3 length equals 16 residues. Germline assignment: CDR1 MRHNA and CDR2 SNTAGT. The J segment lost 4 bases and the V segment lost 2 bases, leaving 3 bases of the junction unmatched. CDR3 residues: CASSDRGLAATGELFF. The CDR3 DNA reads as TGTGCCAGCAGTGACCGGGGACTAGCGGCCACCGGGGAGCTGTTTTTT.

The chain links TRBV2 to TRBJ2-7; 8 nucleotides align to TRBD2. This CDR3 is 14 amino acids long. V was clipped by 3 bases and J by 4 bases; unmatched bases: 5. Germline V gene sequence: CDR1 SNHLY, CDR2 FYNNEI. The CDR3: CASSEGTSGYEQYF. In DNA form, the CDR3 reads TGTGCCAGCAGTGAGGGAACTAGCGGATACGAGCAGTACTTC.

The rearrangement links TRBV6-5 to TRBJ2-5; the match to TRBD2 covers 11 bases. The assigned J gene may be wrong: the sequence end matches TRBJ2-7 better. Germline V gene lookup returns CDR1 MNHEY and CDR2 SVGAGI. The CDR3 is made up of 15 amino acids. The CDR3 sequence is CASSGGLAEAYEQYF. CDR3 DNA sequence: TGTGCCAGCAGTGGGGGACTAGCGGAGGCCTACGAGCAGTACTTC.

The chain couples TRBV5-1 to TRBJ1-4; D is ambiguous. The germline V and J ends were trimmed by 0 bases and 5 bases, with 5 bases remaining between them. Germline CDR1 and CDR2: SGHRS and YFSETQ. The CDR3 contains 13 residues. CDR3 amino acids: CASSLDINEKLFF. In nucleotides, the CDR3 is TGCGCCAGCAGCTTGGACATAAATGAAAAACTGTTTTTT. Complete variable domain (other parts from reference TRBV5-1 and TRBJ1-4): KAGVTQTPRYLIKTRGQQVTLSCSPISGHRSVSWYQQTPGQGLQFLFEYFSETQRNKGNFPGRFSGRQFSNSRSEMNVSTLELGDSALYLCASSLDINEKLFFGSGTQLSVL.

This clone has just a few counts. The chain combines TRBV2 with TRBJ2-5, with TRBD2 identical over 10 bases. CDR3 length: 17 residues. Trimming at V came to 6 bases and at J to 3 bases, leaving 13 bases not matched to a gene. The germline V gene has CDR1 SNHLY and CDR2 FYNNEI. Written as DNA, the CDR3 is TGTGCCAGCAGATGGGAGGTCGTTAGCGGGGGGAAAGAGACCCAGTACTTC. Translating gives CASRWEVVSGGKETQYF.

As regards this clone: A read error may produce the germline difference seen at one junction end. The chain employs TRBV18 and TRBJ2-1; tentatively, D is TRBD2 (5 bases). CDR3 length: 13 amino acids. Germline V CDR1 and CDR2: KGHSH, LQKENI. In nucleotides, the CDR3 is TGTGCCAGCTCACCAAATCCACGGGAAACTTTGCTCTTC. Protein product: CASSPNPRETLLF.

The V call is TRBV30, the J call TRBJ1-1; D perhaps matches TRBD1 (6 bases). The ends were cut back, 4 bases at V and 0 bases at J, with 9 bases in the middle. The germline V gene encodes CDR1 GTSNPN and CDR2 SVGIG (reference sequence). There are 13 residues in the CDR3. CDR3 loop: CAWTDSMNTEAFF. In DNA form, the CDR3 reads TGTGCCTGGACGGACAGCATGAACACTGAAGCTTTCTTT.

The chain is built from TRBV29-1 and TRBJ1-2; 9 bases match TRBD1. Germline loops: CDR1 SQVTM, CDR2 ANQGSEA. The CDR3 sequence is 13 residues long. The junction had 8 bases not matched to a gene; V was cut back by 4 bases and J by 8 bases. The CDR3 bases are TGCAGCGTTGCCGGGACAGGGAATGTGGGCTACACCTTC. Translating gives CSVAGTGNVGYTF.

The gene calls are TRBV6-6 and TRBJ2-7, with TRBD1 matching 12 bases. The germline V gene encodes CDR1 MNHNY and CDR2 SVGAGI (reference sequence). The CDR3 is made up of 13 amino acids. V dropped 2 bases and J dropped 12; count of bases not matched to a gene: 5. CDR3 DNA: TGTGCCAGCAGTTACGGGGACAGGGGGCTGGGGTACTTC. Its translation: CASSYGDRGLGYF.

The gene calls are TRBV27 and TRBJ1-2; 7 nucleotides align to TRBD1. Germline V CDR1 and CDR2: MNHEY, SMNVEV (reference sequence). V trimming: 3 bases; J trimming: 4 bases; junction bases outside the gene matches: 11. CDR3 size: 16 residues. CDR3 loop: CASSLWGTVPIYGYTF. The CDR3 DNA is TGTGCCAGCAGTTTGTGGGGGACAGTCCCGATCTATGGCTACACCTTC.

DNA of the CDR3: TGTGCCAGCAGCTTGGGGGGAGGGGCTAATGAAAAACTGTTTTTT. Protein product: CASSLGGGANEKLFF. The V gene is TRBV7-2, the J gene TRBJ1-4; a possible D gene is TRBD1 (5 bases). This CDR3 has 15 amino acids. V was clipped by 3 bases and J by 3 bases, with 11 bases between them. Germline lookup yields CDR1 SGHTA and CDR2 FQGNSA.